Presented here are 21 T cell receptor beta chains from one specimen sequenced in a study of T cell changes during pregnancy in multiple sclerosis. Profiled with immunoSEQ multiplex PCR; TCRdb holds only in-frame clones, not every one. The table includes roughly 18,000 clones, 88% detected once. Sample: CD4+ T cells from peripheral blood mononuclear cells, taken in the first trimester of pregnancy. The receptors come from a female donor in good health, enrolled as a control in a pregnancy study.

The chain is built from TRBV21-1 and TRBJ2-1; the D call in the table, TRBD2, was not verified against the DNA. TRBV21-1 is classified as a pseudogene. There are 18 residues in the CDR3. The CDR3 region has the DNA TGTGCCAGCAGCAAAGAGATTGAAGGCGGGGGGGCGGACAATGAGCAGTTCTTC. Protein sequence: CASSKEIEGGGADNEQFF.

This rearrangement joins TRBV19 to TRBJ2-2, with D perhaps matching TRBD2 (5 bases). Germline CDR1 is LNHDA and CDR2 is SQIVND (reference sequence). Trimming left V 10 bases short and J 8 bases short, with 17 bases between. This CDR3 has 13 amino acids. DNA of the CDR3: TGTGCCACTAGCCTAGCTAGGTTTGGGGAGCTGTTTTTT. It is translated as CATSLARFGELFF.

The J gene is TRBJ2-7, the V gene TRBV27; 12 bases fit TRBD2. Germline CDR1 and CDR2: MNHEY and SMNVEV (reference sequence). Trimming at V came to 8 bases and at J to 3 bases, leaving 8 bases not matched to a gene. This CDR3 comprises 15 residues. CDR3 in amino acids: CASALATSGSYEQYF. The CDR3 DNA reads TGTGCCAGCGCCTTAGCGACTAGCGGGAGCTACGAGCAGTACTTC.

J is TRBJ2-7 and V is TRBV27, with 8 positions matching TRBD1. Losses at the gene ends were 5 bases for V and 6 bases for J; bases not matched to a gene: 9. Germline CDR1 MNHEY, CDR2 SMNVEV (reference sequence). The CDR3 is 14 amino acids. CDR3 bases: TGTGCCAGCAGTCTAACGACAGGGGTGGGCGAGCAGTACTTC. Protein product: CASSLTTGVGEQYF.

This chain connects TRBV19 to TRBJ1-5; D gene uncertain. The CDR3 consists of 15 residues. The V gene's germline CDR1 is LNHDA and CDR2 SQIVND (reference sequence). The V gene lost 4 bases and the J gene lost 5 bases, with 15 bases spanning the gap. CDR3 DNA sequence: TGTGCCAGTAGTAGAGCGCCTGAGGATTATCAGCCCCAGCATTTT. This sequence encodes CASSRAPEDYQPQHF.

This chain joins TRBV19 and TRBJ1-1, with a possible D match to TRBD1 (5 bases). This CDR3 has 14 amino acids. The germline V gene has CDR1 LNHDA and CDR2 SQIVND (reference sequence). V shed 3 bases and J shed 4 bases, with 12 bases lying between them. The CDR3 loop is CASSISGVGTEAFF. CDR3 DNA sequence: TGTGCCAGTAGTATCTCGGGGGTTGGCACTGAAGCTTTCTTT. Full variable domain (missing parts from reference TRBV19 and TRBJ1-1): DGGITQSPKYLFRKEGQNVTLSCEQNLNHDAMYWYRQDPGQGLRLIYYSQIVNDFQKGDIAEGYSVSREKKESFPLTVTSAQKNPTAFYLCASSISGVGTEAFFGQGTRLTVV.

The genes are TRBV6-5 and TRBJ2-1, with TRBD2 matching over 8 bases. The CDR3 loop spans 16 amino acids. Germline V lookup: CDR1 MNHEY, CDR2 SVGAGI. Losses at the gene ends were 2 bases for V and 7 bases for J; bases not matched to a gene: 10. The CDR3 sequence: CASSYGSRLALNEQFF. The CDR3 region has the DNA TGTGCCAGCAGTTACGGCTCGCGACTAGCGTTAAATGAGCAGTTCTTC.

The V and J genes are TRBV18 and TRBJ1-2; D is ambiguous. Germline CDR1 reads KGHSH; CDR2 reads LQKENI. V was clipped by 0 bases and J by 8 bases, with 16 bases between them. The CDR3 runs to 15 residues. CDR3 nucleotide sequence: TGTGCCAGCTCACCACCCCGGGAGGCAGGAGCGGGCTACACCTTC. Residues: CASSPPREAGAGYTF.

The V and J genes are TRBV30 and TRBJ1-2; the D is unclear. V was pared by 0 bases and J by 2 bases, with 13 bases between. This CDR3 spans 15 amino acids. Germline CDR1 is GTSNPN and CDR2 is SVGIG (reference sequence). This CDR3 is CAWSVSPGANYGYTF. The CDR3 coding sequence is TGTGCCTGGAGTGTATCGCCCGGAGCCAACTATGGCTACACCTTC.

Here the CDR3 reads CASSPRGSGGQETQYF. DNA for the CDR3: TGTGCCAGCAGCCCCCGGGGTAGCGGGGGGCAAGAGACCCAGTACTTC. The chain recombines TRBV7-6 with TRBJ2-5; TRBD2 matches at 10 bases. Germline V CDR1 and CDR2: SGHVS, FNYEAQ. Trimming took 5 bases from V and 2 from J; bases not matched to a gene: 8. This CDR3 contains 16 residues.

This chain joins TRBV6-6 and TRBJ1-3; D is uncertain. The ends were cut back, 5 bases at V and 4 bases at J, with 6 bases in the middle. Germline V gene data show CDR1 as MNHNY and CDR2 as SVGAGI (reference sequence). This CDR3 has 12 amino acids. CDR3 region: CASSPLGNTIYF. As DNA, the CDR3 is TGTGCCAGCAGTCCCCTGGGAAACACCATATATTTT.

CDR3 in amino acids: CASSEPGSGGTYNEQFF. The DNA of the CDR3 is TGTGCCAGCAGTGAGCCGGGGTCGGGAGGAACCTACAATGAGCAGTTCTTC. This rearrangement joins TRBV6-1 to TRBJ2-1; 7 nucleotides agree with TRBD2. J gave up 2 bases and V 3 bases, and 10 bases lay outside the gene matches. The CDR3 contains 17 residues. Germline CDR1 MNHNS, CDR2 SASEGT.

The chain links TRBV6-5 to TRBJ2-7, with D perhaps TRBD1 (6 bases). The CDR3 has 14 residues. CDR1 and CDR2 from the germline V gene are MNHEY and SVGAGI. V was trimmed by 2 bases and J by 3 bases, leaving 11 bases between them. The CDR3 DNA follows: TGTGCCAGCAGTTACGTGGGGGCTGGCTACGAGCAGTACTTC. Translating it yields CASSYVGAGYEQYF.

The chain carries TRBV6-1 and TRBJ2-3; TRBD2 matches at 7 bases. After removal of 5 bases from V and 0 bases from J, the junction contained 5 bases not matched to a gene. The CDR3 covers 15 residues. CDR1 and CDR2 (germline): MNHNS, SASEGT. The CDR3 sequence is CASSHGTTSTDTQYF. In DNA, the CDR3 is TGTGCCAGCAGTCATGGGACTACTAGCACAGATACGCAGTATTTT.

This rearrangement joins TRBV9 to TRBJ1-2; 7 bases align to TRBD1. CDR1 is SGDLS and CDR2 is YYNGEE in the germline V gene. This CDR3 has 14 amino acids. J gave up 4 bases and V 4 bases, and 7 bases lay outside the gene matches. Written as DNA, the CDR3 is TGTGCCAGCAGCTCCGGGACAGCAAGCTATGGCTACACCTTC. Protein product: CASSSGTASYGYTF.

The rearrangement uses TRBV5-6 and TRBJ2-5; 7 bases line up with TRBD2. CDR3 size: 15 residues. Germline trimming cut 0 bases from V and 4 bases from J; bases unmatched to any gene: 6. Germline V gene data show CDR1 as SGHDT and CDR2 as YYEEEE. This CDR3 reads CASSLVGGGGETQYF. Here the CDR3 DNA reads TGTGCCAGCAGCTTGGTTGGGGGGGGAGGAGAGACCCAGTACTTC. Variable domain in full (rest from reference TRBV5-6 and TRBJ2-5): DAGVTQSPTHLIKTRGQQVTLRCSPKSGHDTVSWYQQALGQGPQFIFQYYEEEERQRGNFPDRFSGHQFPNYSSELNVNALLLGDSALYLCASSLVGGGGETQYFGPGTRLLVL.

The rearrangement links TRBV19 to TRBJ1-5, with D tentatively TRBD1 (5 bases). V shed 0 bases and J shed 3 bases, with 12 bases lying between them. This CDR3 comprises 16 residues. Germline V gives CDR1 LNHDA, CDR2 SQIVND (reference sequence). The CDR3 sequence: CASSIETARDNQPQHF. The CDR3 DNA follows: TGTGCCAGTAGTATAGAGACAGCAAGAGACAATCAGCCCCAGCATTTT.

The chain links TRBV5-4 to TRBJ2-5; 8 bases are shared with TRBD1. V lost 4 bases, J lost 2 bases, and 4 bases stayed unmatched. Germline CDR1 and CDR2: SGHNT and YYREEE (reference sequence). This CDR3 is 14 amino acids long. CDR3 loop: CASSTGQGQETQYF. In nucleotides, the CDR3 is TGTGCCAGCAGCACCGGACAGGGACAAGAGACCCAGTACTTC.

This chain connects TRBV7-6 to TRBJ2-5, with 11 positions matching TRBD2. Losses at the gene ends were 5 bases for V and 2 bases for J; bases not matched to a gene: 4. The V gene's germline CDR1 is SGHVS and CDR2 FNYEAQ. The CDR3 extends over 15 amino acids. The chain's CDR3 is CASSHRLAGQETQYF. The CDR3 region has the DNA TGTGCCAGCAGCCACCGACTAGCGGGGCAAGAGACCCAGTACTTC.

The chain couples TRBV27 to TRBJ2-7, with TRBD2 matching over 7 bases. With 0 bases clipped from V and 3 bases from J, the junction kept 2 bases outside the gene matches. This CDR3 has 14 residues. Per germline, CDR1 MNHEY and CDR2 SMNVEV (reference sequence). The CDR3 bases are TGTGCCAGCAGTTTATCGGGGGGGGGCTACGAGCAGTACTTC. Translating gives CASSLSGGGYEQYF.

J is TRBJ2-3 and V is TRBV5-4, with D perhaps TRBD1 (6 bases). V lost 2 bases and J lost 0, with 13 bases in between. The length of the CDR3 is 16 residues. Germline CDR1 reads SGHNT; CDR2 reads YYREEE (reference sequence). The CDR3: CASSFLDSPSTDTQYF. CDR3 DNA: TGTGCCAGCAGCTTCTTGGACAGCCCTAGCACAGATACGCAGTATTTT.